The entry below gives a single TCR beta chain sequence along with its context. The clone's antigen remains unknown. No much larger clonotype is one base removed from it; base qualities were not supplied. The CDR3 regions of human TCRbeta chains were analyzed by immunosequencing. Under the source paper's analysis protocol: TCRs in the repertoires were matched against a reference library of SARS-CoV-2-specific TCRs that had been generated with the MIRA antigen-specificity platform. Breadth was defined as the fraction of unique TCRs that were SARS-CoV-2-associated, and depth was defined as the fraction of total T cells that were SARS-CoV-2-associated. Using the MIRA data, each spike-specific TCR was mapped to the spike region that the TCR reacts to and placed in a CD4 or CD8 class. Log10-transformed breadth and depth values were compared by one-way ANOVA with Sidak's multiple comparisons tests. As stored in TCRdb, this immuneACCESS dataset retains in-frame rearrangements with V and J assigned. A fraction of the clones does not appear; measured against another copy, unresolved V genes explain less than half of the discrepancy, and the remainder lacks a known reason. V and J calls and clone size are copied from that table; D and trimming were computed from the DNA. The sample data list some 140,000 clones, and over 85% of these were observed just once. Of the sample, 1.5% to 2% is held by the ten largest clones.

The germline V gene supplies CDR1 KGHSH and CDR2 LQKENI. CDR3 length: 16 amino acids, cysteine to phenylalanine. The read is trimmed to its CDR3 DNA, 48 bases read in frame from base 1. Clipping removes 5 bases from V and 0 bases from J, with 7 as the unmatched junction base count. The sample's time point, from its label and the paper: baseline before first vaccination. Vaccinee samples were obtained from the UK trials COV001 and COV002, which included a single-blind randomized controlled phase 2/3 trial of AZD1222 (ChAdOx1 nCoV-19) in healthy adults. For TCRbeta chain sequencing, PBMC samples from trial participants were taken at day 0 and at day 28 after the second dose. The data derive from a study of T cell responses to AZD1222 COVID-19 vaccine (dated by TCRdb to 2020 to 2023). As for the study more broadly: AZD1222 recipients with second doses at about 4 weeks or about 12 weeks were pooled, because spike-specific TCR depth and breadth did not differ between schedules. TCR sequencing covered roughly 230 trial participants: roughly 200 given two doses of AZD1222 and around 25 given two doses of MenACWY control vaccine. Trial participants were enrolled by age into 18-55, 56-69 and 70-plus year subgroups, with around 140, 26 and 57 TCR-sequenced participants respectively.

Overall study outcomes, separate from this receptor: The 56-69-year group was small, and its depth increase did not reach significance, likely because of low power. Conclusions about previously exposed vaccinees are limited because only 6 or 7 AZD1222 recipients were SARS-CoV-2 seropositive at baseline. Most participants were white British and females outnumbered males, and the authors suggested that clonal diversity may have been underestimated. A significant rise in spike-specific TCR breadth and depth was observed after two AZD1222 doses relative to day 0 and relative to MenACWY recipients. The vaccine-associated CD4 TCRs covered the entire spike protein, and the dominant responses fell in regions 160-218 and 743-854. Because no samples from the day 14 peak response were available, repertoires could be characterized only after the peak T cell response. Reportedly, almost half of the unique spike-specific TCRs recognized epitopes lying outside the regions that are mutated in the B.1.351 and B.1.1.7 variants.

The origin of this receptor is an adult in good health. Recombination linked TRBV18 to TRBJ1-3, with 7 bases aligning to TRBD1. Sequenced material: peripheral blood, taken on day 0 of AZD1222 vaccination. The CDR3 region has the sequence CASSFSRDSSGNTIYF. In nucleotide form, the sequence is TGTGCCAGCTCATTCAGCCGGGACAGCTCTGGAAACACCATATATTTT.